These 29 T cell receptor beta chains came from one sample sequenced in a study of T-cell reconstitution after alpha-beta-depleted transplantation in children. Unique molecular identifiers were built into the TCRbeta library. TCRdb re-called the PCR reads with MiXCR, one entry per CDR3 protein. Of hundreds of thousands of distinct CDR3 sequences listed, 17% are singletons. The sequenced sample was PBMCs, mostly from graft donor cells, obtained 360 days after TCRalphabeta/CD19-depleted stem cell transplant. All receptors come from a male patient aged 2-15 years who had a stem cell transplant for acute lymphoblastic leukemia, so the T cells may come from the graft donor.

V gene TRBV5-6 combines with J gene TRBJ2-5; TRBD1 matches at 10 bases. This CDR3 spans 17 amino acids. Trimming cost V 4 bases and J 1 base; bases outside gene matches: 10. CDR1 and CDR2 from the germline V gene are SGHDT and YYEEEE. CDR3 bases: TGTGCCAGCAGCACCCCCGGGACAGGGGTCCCCCAAGAGACCCAGTACTTC. This gives the protein CASSTPGTGVPQETQYF.

This clonotype turned up a few times. V gene TRBV5-4 combines with J gene TRBJ1-1; D is uncertain. The V and J ends lost 1 base and 6 bases respectively, with 16 bases between them. Germline assignment: CDR1 SGHNT and CDR2 YYREEE (reference sequence). The CDR3 covers 15 residues. The CDR3 loop reads CASSLPGFGVAEAFF. CDR3 nucleotides: TGTGCCAGCAGCTTGCCGGGTTTTGGGGTTGCTGAAGCTTTCTTT.

The J gene is TRBJ1-2, the V gene TRBV29-1; TRBD1 is a possible D gene (5 bases). The ends were cut back, 2 bases at V and 4 bases at J, with 23 bases in the middle. The CDR3 covers 17 residues. Germline V gene data show CDR1 as SQVTM and CDR2 as ANQGSEA. The CDR3 spells CSVEKLISSPGPYGYTF. The CDR3 DNA is TGCAGCGTTGAAAAACTTATTTCCTCCCCGGGGCCCTATGGCTACACCTTC.

The rearrangement joins TRBV5-1 to TRBJ2-4, with D possibly TRBD1 on 5 matching bases. V was trimmed by 1 base and J by 5 bases, leaving 10 bases between them. Germline V gene lookup returns CDR1 SGHRS and CDR2 YFSETQ. This CDR3 comprises 14 residues. CDR3 in DNA: TGCGCCAGCAGCTTGACGGACACCCAAAACATTCAGTACTTC. Protein product: CASSLTDTQNIQYF.

This chain joins TRBV20-1 and TRBJ2-3; TRBD2 matches at 7 bases. In germline, CDR1 is DFQATT, CDR2 SNEGSKA (reference sequence). V shed 8 bases, J shed 2 bases, and the junction held 10 bases outside the gene matches. This CDR3 is 14 amino acids long. Here the CDR3 DNA reads TGCAGTCCGTGGGGGGGTGGAATCACAGATACGCAGTATTTT. Its protein is CSPWGGGITDTQYF.

In this sample, this clonotype turned up many times. This chain uses TRBV24-1 with TRBJ2-5, with D uncertain. V was cut by 4 bases and J by 4 bases, with 12 bases left in between. Germline-derived CDR1 and CDR2 are KGHDR and SFDVKD. CDR3 length equals 14 residues. CDR3: CATSEVAGRETQYF. CDR3 DNA sequence: TGTGCCACCAGTGAAGTTGCAGGTCGAGAGACCCAGTACTTC.

The table lists this clonotype with many counts. J is TRBJ1-1 and V is TRBV5-1; 9 nucleotides align to TRBD1. The CDR3 contains 15 residues. V shed 2 bases, J shed 4 bases, and the junction held 6 bases outside the gene matches. Germline values: CDR1 SGHRS, CDR2 YFSETQ. This chain's CDR3 is CASSFRMDRGTEAFF. In nucleotides, the CDR3 is TGCGCCAGCAGCTTCCGGATGGACAGGGGCACTGAAGCTTTCTTT.

This clonotype was counted only a few times. The CDR3 protein is CASSPRIGFVAKNIQYF. The CDR3 nucleotides are TGTGCCAGCTCACCCCGGATAGGTTTCGTAGCCAAAAACATTCAGTACTTC. V is TRBV18 and J is TRBJ2-4; D gene unclear. The length of the CDR3 is 17 residues. V gave up 3 bases and J gave up 0 bases, with 15 bases separating them. Germline CDR1 reads KGHSH; CDR2 reads LQKENI.

This clonotype has only a few counts. This chain connects TRBV9 to TRBJ2-1, with D maybe TRBD2 (5 bases). Trimming removed 0 bases at V and 7 bases at J, with 8 bases between. This CDR3 contains 13 residues. Germline lookup yields CDR1 SGDLS and CDR2 YYNGEE. CDR3 residues: CASSVDTGNEQFF. The CDR3 bases are TGTGCCAGCAGCGTAGATACGGGGAATGAGCAGTTCTTC.

This clonotype has a count of ten or more. This chain links TRBV12-3 or TRBV12-4 with TRBJ2-7; D remains ambiguous. Deletions cut 5 bases from V and 6 bases from J, with 11 bases between. The CDR3 has 12 residues. CDR3 nucleotides: TGTGCCAGCAGTATGGGGATAAGCGAGCAGTACTTC. Its protein is CASSMGISEQYF.

This clonotype has a handful of counts. This chain joins TRBV28 and TRBJ2-7; TRBD2 matches 8 bases. Trimming took 4 bases from V and 2 from J; bases not matched to a gene: 13. The CDR3 length is 17 residues. Germline V gene lookup returns CDR1 MDHEN and CDR2 SYDVKM. The CDR3 loop is CASSSPSSGSRAYEQYF. The CDR3 nucleotides read TGTGCCAGCAGTTCACCGTCTAGCGGGTCGCGGGCCTACGAGCAGTACTTC.

This clonotype occurred once. The rearrangement uses TRBV6-1 and TRBJ2-1; D gene ambiguous. This CDR3 comprises 14 residues. Germline V gene data show CDR1 as MNHNS and CDR2 as SASEGT. V lost 7 bases and J lost 0, with 10 bases in between. As DNA, the CDR3 is TGTGCCAGCAACTTTAGGAGCTCCTACAATGAGCAGTTCTTC. Translated, it gives CASNFRSSYNEQFF.

This chain links TRBV19 with TRBJ2-1; TRBD2 might be the D (5 bases). The length of the CDR3 is 16 residues. Germline V gene lookup returns CDR1 LNHDA and CDR2 SQIVND (reference sequence). The V end was cut by 5 bases, the J end by 0 bases, with 14 bases between. The DNA for the CDR3 is TGTGCCAGTAGTGGGAGCGTGACCAGCTCCTACAATGAGCAGTTCTTC. This translates into CASSGSVTSSYNEQFF.

The chain joins TRBV19 to TRBJ2-7, with TRBD2 matching over 7 bases. CDR3 length: 13 amino acids. The trim removed 9 bases at V and 6 bases at J, leaving 11 bases unmatched. Germline CDR1 reads LNHDA; CDR2 reads SQIVND (reference sequence). The CDR3: CASGDYRLVEQYF. CDR3 DNA sequence: TGTGCCAGCGGGGACTACAGATTGGTCGAGCAGTACTTC.

A few counts support this clonotype. The V gene is TRBV7-8, the J gene TRBJ1-5; D is unclear. The CDR3 has 16 residues. Trimming left V 1 base short and J 6 bases short, with 16 bases between. Germline CDR1 reads SGHVS; CDR2 reads FQNEAQ. CDR3 sequence: CASSLGGIDFPQPQHF. For the CDR3, the DNA is TGTGCCAGCAGCTTAGGAGGGATCGACTTTCCTCAGCCCCAGCATTTT.

CDR3 DNA: TGTGCCAGCAGCTTGACTCCGGGACGCCACTCTGGGGCCAACGTCCTGACTTTC. It specifies CASSLTPGRHSGANVLTF. The V gene is TRBV11-1, the J gene TRBJ2-6; D tentatively reads TRBD1 or TRBD2 (5 bases each). Looked up from germline, CDR1 is SGHAT and CDR2 is FQDESV (reference sequence). This CDR3 contains 18 residues. The V end lost 3 bases, the J end lost 0 bases, and 15 bases lay between the germline ends.

The chain joins TRBV5-1 to TRBJ2-4; D is possibly TRBD1 (7 bases). The length of the CDR3 is 17 residues. Trimming cost V 4 bases and J 3 bases, with 20 bases left between them. Germline assignment: CDR1 SGHRS and CDR2 YFSETQ. CDR3 sequence reads: CASSRGYRGRGKNIQYF. CDR3 in DNA: TGCGCCAGCAGCCGGGGGTACAGGGGAAGAGGCAAAAACATTCAGTACTTC.

In this sample, this clonotype turned up a few times. This rearrangement joins TRBV12-3 or TRBV12-4 to TRBJ1-2; D is perhaps TRBD1 (5 bases). The CDR3 contains 13 residues. Between the trimmed V and J ends, which lost 6 bases and 7 bases, there was a span of 15 bases. The CDR3 bases are TGTGCCAGCAGCCACGGGACGGCGGCTGGCTACACCTTC. Translation: CASSHGTAAGYTF.

This clonotype was observed a handful of times. V and J are TRBV5-1 and TRBJ2-2; D remains ambiguous. This CDR3 is built from 13 residues. Trimming took off 6 bases at V and 2 bases at J, with 8 bases between the two ends. The V gene's germline CDR1 is SGHRS and CDR2 YFSETQ. CDR3 coding DNA: TGCGCCAGCATGGAGCTAAACACCGGGGAGCTGTTTTTT. Amino acid sequence: CASMELNTGELFF.

V and J are TRBV12-3 or TRBV12-4 and TRBJ1-6; D remains unclear. V lost 3 bases and J lost 5, with 8 bases in between. This CDR3 comprises 14 residues. The chain's CDR3 is CASSFTGNNSPLHF. As DNA, the CDR3 is TGTGCCAGCAGTTTCACGGGTAATAATTCACCCCTCCACTTT.

This clonotype came up a few times. The chain joins TRBV7-3 to TRBJ2-2; D is ambiguous. The CDR3 runs to 14 residues. V was shortened by 2 bases and J by 1 base, with 5 bases between the two germline ends. Germline-derived CDR1 and CDR2 are SGHTA and FQGTGA. Here the CDR3 reads CASSLDWNTGELFF. In nucleotides, the CDR3 is TGTGCCAGCAGCTTAGACTGGAACACCGGGGAGCTGTTTTTT.

This clonotype was seen just once. V usage is TRBV10-3 and J usage is TRBJ2-7; D is possibly TRBD2 (6 bases). The CDR3 is made up of 14 amino acids. Germline CDR1 and CDR2: ENHRY and SYGVKD. Trimming cost V 0 bases and J 3 bases, with 9 bases left between them. In DNA form, the CDR3 reads TGTGCCATCAGTGAGTCGAGCGGGTACTACGAGCAGTACTTC. Translated: CAISESSGYYEQYF.

V gene TRBV11-2 combines with J gene TRBJ2-5; 7 bases line up with TRBD1. Unmatched junction bases numbered 6, after V lost 0 bases and J lost 5 bases. The CDR3 length is 15 residues. Germline values: CDR1 SGHAT, CDR2 FQNNGV. CDR3 region: CASSLEGGFGETQYF. CDR3 sequence (DNA): TGTGCCAGCAGCTTAGAAGGGGGCTTCGGGGAGACCCAGTACTTC. Full variable domain (missing parts from reference TRBV11-2 and TRBJ2-5): EAGVAQSPRYKIIEKRQSVAFWCNPISGHATLYWYQQILGQGPKLLIQFQNNGVVDDSQLPKDRFSAERLKGVDSTLKIQPAKLEDSAVYLCASSLEGGFGETQYFGPGTRLLVL.

This clonotype occurred a few times. The rearrangement links TRBV12-3 or TRBV12-4 to TRBJ1-1; no clear D. The V gene lost 7 bases and the J gene lost 1 base, with 10 bases spanning the gap. The CDR3 has 13 residues. For the CDR3, the DNA is TGTGCCAGCAATAGCAGACCGAACACTGAAGCTTTCTTT. It is translated as CASNSRPNTEAFF.

This clonotype occurred a few times. The chain links TRBV4-2 to TRBJ1-1, with 7 bases lining up with TRBD1. Germline lookup yields CDR1 LGHNA and CDR2 YNFKEQ. The CDR3 is 17 amino acids. V gave up 1 base and J gave up 1 base; unmatched junction bases: 9. CDR3 in amino acids: CASSQAGGGEGNTEAFF. In DNA, the CDR3 is TGTGCCAGCAGCCAAGCAGGAGGGGGCGAAGGGAACACTGAAGCTTTCTTT.

This clonotype turned up a few times. The chain employs TRBV28 and TRBJ2-2; 16 nucleotides line up with TRBD2. CDR1 and CDR2 (germline): MDHEN, SYDVKM. The CDR3 totals 20 residues. V shed 4 bases, J shed 4 bases, and the junction held 12 bases outside the gene matches. CDR3 protein: CASSSPGLAGGVLSTGELFF. For the CDR3, the DNA is TGTGCCAGCAGTTCCCCGGGACTAGCGGGAGGGGTCCTGAGCACCGGGGAGCTGTTTTTT.

This chain joins TRBV5-1 and TRBJ2-3; D is unclear. This CDR3 comprises 12 residues. V was trimmed by 5 bases and J by 0 bases, leaving 4 bases between them. CDR1 is SGHRS, CDR2 YFSETQ, per germline. CDR3 DNA: TGCGCCAGCAGAAGTAGCACAGATACGCAGTATTTT. Protein sequence: CASRSSTDTQYF.

This clonotype was seen at least ten times. The chain combines TRBV12-3 or TRBV12-4 with TRBJ2-7; TRBD1 agrees at 10 bases. V lost 6 bases to trimming and J lost 5 bases; unmatched junction nucleotides: 10. CDR3 length: 15 residues. For the CDR3, the DNA is TGTGCCAGCAGCTCAACCGGGACAGGGGTAAACGAGCAGTACTTC. Its protein product is CASSSTGTGVNEQYF.

This rearrangement joins TRBV28 to TRBJ2-5; TRBD2 matches 7 bases. The CDR3 runs 15 residues. From germline, CDR1 is MDHEN and CDR2 SYDVKM. Losses at the gene ends were 5 bases for V and 5 bases for J; bases not matched to a gene: 11. CDR3 sequence (DNA): TGTGCCAGCAGTCTCCCCAACGGGGGGTTGGAGACCCAGTACTTC. This gives the protein CASSLPNGGLETQYF. Combining the CDR3 with reference TRBV28 and TRBJ2-5 gives the whole variable domain DVKVTQSSRYLVKRTGEKVFLECVQDMDHENMFWYRQDPGLGLRLIYFSYDVKMKEKGDIPEGYSVSREKKERFSLILESASTNQTSMYLCASSLPNGGLETQYFGPGTRLLVL.